This T cell receptor beta chain derives from a study of T cell responses to AZD1222 COVID-19 vaccine. Notes on the study in general: Just a handful of AZD1222 recipients were seropositive at baseline. Donors were chiefly white British, with a greater number of females, and clonal diversity was perhaps underestimated.

The CDR3 covers 13 residues. Per the germline V gene, CDR1 is GTSNPN and CDR2 is SVGIG (reference sequence). V was shortened by 2 bases and J by 5 bases, with 12 bases between the two germline ends. As for this clone: Its specificity is unknown.

Only in-frame clones appear in the TCRdb table, and some are missing; sequencing was by immunoSEQ multiplex PCR. The sample yields more than 150,000 clones, about 90% seen once. The clonotype comes from an adult who received the AZD1222 COVID-19 vaccine. The source was peripheral blood, collected 28 days after the second AZD1222 dose. The chain employs TRBV30 and TRBJ2-5, with D perhaps TRBD2 (5 bases). The CDR3: CAWSRQAVETQYF. CDR3 nucleotide sequence: TGTGCCTGGAGTAGGCAAGCGGTGGAGACCCAGTACTTC.